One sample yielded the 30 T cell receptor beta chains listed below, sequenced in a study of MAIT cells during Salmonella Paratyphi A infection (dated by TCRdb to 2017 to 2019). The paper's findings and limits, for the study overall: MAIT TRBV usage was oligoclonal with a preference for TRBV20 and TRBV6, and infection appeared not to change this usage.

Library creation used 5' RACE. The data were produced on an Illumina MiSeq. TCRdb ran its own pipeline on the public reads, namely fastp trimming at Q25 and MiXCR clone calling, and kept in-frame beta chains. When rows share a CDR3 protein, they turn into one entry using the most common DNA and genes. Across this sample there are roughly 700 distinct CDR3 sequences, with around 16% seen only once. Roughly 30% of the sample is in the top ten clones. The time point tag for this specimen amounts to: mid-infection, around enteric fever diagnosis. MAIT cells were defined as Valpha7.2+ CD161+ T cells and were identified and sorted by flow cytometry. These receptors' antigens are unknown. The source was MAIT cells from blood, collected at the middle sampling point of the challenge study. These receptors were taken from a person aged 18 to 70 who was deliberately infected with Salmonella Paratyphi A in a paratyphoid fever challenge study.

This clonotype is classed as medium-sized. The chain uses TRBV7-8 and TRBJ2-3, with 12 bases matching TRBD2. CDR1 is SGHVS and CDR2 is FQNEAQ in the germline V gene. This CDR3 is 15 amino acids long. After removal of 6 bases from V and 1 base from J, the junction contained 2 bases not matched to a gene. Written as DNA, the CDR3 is TGTGCCAGCAGTAGGACTAGCGGGGGCACAGATACGCAGTATTTT. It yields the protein CASSRTSGGTDTQYF. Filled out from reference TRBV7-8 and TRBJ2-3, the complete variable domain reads GAGVSQSPRYKVAKRGQDVALRCDPISGHVSLFWYQQALGQGPEFLTYFQNEAQLDKSGLPSDRFFAERPEGSVSTLKIQRTQQEDSAVYLCASSRTSGGTDTQYFGPGTRLTVL.

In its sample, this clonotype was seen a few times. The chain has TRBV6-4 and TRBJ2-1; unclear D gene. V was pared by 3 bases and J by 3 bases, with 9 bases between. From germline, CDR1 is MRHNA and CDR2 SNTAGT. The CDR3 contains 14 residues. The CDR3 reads CASSEKDGYNEQFF. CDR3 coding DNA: TGTGCCAGCAGTGAAAAGGACGGCTACAATGAGCAGTTCTTC.

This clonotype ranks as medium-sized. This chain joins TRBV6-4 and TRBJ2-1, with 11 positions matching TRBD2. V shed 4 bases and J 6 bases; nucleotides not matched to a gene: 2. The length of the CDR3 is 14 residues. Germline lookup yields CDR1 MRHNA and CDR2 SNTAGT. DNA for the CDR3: TGTGCCAGCAGTGTAGCGGGGGGGCTCAATGAGCAGTTCTTC. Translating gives CASSVAGGLNEQFF.

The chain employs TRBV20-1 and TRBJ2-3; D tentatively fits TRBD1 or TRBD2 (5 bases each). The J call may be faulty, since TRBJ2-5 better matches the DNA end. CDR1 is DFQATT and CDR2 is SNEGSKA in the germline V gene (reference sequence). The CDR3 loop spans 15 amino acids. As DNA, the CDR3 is TGCAGTGCTAGAGACCCTCGAGGGGCCAGGGAGACCCAGTACTTC. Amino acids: CSARDPRGARETQYF.

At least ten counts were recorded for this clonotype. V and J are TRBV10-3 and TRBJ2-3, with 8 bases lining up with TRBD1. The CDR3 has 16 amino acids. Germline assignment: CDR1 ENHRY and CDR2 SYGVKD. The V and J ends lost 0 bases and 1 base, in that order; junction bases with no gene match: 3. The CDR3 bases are TGTGCCATCAGTGAGTCTCCGGGACAGGGCACAGATACGCAGTATTTT. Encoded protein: CAISESPGQGTDTQYF.

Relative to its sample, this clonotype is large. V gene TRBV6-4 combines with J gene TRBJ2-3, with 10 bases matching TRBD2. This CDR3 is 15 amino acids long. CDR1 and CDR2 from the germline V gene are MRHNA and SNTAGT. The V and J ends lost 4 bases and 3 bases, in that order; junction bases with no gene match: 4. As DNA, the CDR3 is TGTGCCAGCAGTGTTGGGACTAGCGAGACAGATACGCAGTATTTT. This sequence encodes CASSVGTSETDTQYF.

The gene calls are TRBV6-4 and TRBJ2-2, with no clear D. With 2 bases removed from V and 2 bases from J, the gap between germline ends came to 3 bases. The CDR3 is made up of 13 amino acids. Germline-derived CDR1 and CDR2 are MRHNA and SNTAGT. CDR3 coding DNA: TGTGCCAGCAGTGACAAAAACACCGGGGAGCTGTTTTTT. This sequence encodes CASSDKNTGELFF.

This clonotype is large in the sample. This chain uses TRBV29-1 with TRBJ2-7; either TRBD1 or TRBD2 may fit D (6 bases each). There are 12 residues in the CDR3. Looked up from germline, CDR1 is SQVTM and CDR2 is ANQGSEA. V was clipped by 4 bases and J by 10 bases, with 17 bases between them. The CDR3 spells CSVGEGEVVQYF. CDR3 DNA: TGCAGCGTTGGAGAGGGGGAGGTAGTTCAGTACTTC.

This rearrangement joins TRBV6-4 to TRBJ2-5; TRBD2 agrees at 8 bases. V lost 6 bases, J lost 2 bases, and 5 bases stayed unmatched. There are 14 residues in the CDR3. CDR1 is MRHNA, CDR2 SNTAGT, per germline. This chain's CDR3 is CASSVAGSQETQYF. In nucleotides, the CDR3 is TGTGCCAGCAGCGTAGCGGGGAGTCAAGAGACCCAGTACTTC.

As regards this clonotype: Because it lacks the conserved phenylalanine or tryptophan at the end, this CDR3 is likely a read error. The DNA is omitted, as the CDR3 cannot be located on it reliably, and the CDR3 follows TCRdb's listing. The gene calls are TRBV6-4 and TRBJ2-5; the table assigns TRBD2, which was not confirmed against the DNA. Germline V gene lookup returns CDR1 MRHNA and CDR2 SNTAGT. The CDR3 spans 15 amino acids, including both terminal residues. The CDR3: CASSETSGGQETKEG.

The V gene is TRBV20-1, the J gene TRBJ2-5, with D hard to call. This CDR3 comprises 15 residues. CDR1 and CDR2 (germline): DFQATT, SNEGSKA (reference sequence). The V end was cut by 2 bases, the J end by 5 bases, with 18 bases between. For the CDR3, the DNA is TGCAGTGCTAGAATGGAGAGTGGAGAGTTGGAGACCCAGTACTTC. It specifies CSARMESGELETQYF.

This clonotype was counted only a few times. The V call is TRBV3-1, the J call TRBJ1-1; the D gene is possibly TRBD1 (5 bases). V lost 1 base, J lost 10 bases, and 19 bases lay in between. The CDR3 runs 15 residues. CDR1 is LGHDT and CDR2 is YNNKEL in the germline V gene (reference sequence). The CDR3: CASSQVSVPGTGAFF. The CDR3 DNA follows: TGTGCCAGCAGCCAAGTCTCAGTTCCCGGGACCGGAGCTTTCTTT. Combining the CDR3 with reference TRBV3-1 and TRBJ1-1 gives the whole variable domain DTAVSQTPKYLVTQMGNDKSIKCEQNLGHDTMYWYKQDSKKFLKIMFSYNNKELIINETVPNRFSPKSPDKAHLNLHINSLELGDSAVYFCASSQVSVPGTGAFFGQGTRLTVV.

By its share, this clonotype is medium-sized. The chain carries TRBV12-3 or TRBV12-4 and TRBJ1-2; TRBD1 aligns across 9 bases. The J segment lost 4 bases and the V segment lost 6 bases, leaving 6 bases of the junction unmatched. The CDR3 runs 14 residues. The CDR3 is CASSQLGQGYGYTF. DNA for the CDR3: TGTGCCAGCAGCCAGTTGGGACAGGGCTATGGCTACACCTTC.

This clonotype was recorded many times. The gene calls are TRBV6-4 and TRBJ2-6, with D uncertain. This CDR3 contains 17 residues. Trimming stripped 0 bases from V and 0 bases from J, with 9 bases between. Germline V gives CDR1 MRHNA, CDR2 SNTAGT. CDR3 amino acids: CASSDSSPGSGANVLTF. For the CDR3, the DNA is TGTGCCAGCAGTGACTCGAGCCCGGGCTCTGGGGCCAACGTCCTGACTTTC.

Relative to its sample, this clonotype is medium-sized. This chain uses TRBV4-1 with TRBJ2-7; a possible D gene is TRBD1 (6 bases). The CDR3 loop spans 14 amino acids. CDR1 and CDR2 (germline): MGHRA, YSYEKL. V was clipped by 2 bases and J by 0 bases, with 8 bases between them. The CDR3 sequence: CASSQTGISYEQYF. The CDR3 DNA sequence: TGCGCCAGCAGCCAAACAGGGATCTCCTACGAGCAGTACTTC.

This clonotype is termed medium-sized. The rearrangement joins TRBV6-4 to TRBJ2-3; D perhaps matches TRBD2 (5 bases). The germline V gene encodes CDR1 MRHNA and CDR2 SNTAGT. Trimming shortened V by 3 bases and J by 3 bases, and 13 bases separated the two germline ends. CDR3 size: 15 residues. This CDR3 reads CASSEGVQRTDTQYF. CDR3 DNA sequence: TGTGCCAGCAGTGAGGGAGTTCAGCGGACAGATACGCAGTATTTT.

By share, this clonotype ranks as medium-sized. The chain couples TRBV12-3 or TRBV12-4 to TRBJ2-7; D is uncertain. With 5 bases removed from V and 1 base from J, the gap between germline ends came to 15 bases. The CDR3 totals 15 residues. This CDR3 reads CASSPGGDLSYEQYF. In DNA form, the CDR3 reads TGTGCCAGCAGTCCCGGCGGCGATCTTTCCTACGAGCAGTACTTC.

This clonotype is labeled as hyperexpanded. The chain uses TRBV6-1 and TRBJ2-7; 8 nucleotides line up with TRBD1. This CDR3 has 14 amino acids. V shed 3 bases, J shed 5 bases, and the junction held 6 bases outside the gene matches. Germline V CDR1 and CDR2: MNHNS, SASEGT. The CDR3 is CASSDGQGADEQYF. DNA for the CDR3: TGTGCCAGCAGTGATGGGCAGGGGGCCGACGAGCAGTACTTC.

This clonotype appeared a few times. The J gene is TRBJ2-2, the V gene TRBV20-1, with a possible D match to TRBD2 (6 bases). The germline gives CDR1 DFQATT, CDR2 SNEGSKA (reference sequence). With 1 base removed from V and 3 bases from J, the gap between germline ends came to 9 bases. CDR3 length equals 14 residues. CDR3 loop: CSARVTGDTGELFF. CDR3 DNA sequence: TGCAGTGCTAGAGTGACGGGGGACACCGGGGAGCTGTTTTTT.

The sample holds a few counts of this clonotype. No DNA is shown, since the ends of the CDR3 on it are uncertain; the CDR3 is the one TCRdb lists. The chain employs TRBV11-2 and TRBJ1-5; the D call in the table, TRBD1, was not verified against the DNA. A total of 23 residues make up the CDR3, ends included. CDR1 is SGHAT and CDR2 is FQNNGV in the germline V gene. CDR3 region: CASSFYICSARDVQGFGNQPQHF.

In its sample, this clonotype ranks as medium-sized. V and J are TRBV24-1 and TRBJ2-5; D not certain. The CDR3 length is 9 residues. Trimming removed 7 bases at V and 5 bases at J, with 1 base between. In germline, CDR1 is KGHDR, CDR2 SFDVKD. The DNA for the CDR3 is TGTGCCACCAGGGAGACCCAGTACTTC. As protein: CATRETQYF.

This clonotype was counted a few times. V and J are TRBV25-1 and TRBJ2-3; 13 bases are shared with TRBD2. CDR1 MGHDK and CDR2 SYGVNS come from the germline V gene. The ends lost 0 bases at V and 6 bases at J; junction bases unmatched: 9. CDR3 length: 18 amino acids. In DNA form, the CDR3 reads TGTGCCAGCAGTGAATATTGGACTAGCGGGGGCCTACCGGATACGCAGTATTTT. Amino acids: CASSEYWTSGGLPDTQYF.

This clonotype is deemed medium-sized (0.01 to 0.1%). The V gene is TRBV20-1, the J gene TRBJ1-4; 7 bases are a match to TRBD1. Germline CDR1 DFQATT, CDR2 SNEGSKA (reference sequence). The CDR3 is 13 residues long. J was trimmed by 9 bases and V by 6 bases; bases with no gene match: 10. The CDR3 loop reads CSAKAGDSQKLFF. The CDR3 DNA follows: TGCAGTGCAAAAGCGGGGGACAGCCAAAAACTGTTTTTT.

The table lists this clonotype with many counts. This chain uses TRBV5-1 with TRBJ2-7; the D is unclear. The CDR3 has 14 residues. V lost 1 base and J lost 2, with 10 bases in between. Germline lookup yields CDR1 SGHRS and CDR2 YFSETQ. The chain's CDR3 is CASSLPTDTYEQYF. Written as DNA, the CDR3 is TGCGCCAGCAGCTTGCCCACCGATACCTACGAGCAGTACTTC.

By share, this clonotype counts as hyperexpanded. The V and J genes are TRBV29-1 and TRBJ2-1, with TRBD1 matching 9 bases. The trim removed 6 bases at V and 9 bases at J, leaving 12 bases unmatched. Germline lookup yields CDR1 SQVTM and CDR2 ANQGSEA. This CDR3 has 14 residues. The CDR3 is CSVGGDRESGEQFF. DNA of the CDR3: TGCAGCGTGGGGGGGGACAGGGAATCGGGTGAGCAGTTCTTC.

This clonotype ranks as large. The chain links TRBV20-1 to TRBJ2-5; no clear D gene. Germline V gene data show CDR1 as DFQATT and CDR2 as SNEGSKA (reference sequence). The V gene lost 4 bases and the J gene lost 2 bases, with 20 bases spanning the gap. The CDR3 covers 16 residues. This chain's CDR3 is CSAKRFTGTPQETQYF. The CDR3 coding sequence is TGCAGTGCTAAACGGTTTACGGGTACCCCACAAGAGACCCAGTACTTC.

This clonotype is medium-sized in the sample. CDR3 DNA sequence: TGTGCCAGCAGTCCCCCCGGGACTAGCGGGGGCGACGTCAATGAGCAGTTCTTC. Encoded protein: CASSPPGTSGGDVNEQFF. This chain uses TRBV6-2 or TRBV6-3 with TRBJ2-1; TRBD2 aligns across 14 bases. Germline trimming cut 5 bases from V and 6 bases from J; bases unmatched to any gene: 12. Germline V gene lookup returns CDR1 MNHEY and CDR2 SVGEGT. The CDR3 extends over 18 amino acids.

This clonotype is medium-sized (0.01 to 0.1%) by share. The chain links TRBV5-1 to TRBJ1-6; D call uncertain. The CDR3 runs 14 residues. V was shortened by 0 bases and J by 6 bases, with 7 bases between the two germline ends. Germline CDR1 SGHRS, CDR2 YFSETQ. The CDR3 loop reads CASSLDKGNSPLHF. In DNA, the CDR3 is TGCGCCAGCAGCTTGGATAAGGGTAATTCACCCCTCCACTTT.

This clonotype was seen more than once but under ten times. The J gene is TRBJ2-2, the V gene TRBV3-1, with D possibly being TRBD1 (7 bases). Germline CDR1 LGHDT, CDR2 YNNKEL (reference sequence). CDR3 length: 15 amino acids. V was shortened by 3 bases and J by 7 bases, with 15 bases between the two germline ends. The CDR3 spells CASSHGDREVGELFF. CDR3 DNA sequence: TGTGCCAGCAGCCATGGTGACAGGGAGGTCGGGGAGCTGTTTTTT.

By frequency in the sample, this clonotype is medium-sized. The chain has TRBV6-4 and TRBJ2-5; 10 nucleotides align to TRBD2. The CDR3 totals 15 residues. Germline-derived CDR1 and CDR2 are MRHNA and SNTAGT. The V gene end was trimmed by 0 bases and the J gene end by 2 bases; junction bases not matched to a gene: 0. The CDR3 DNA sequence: TGTGCCAGCAGTGACTCTAGCGGGGGGCAAGAGACCCAGTACTTC. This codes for CASSDSSGGQETQYF.